This T cell receptor (beta chain) is from a study of cytomegalovirus exposure and HLA in healthy donors. PCR was performed using 60 Vbeta and 13 Jbeta primers. The protocol was immunoSEQ multiplex PCR, while the TCRdb copy is restricted to in-frame clones and leaves out a portion. The table includes some 94,000 clones, around 82% detected once. This clone has only a few counts. V dropped 0 bases and J dropped 4; count of bases not matched to a gene: 6. This CDR3 is 16 amino acids long. CDR1 is SGHRS, CDR2 YFSETQ, per germline. V and J are TRBV5-1 and TRBJ1-3, with 8 nucleotides matching TRBD1. This TCR derives from a man in his forties in good health and CMV-seronegative. The specimen sequenced was PBMCs. The DNA for the CDR3 is TGCGCCAGCAGCTTGGAGACAGGGGCGCCGGGAAACACCATATATTTT. Amino acid sequence: CASSLETGAPGNTIYF.